This paragraph covers one T cell receptor beta chain sequence. This clone's antigen is unknown. Base quality data are lacking; no much larger clone is found one base away. CDR1 is given as DFQATT and CDR2 as SNEGSKA, both from the germline V gene (reference sequence). V and J are truncated by 3 bases and 6 bases respectively, leaving an intervening sequence of 15 bases. Counted from cysteine to phenylalanine, this CDR3 has 13 amino acids. Only CDR3 DNA remains: 39 bases, in frame from the first base. The sample's treatment or condition label, in plain terms: approximately 9-day PBMC culture with coronavirus spike peptide pools or control peptides (ViraFEST assay). The ViraFEST assay was used in the study, in which antigen-specific T cells were expanded with peptide pools and expanded clonotypes were subsequently identified by TCR sequencing. The convalescent patients' positive SARS-CoV-2 PCR tests were from March to December 2020, which was before the Alpha, Beta and Delta variants emerged in the United States. Each well held 2 million or so PBMCs cultured in IMDM containing roughly 5% human AB serum and roughly 10 IU/ml IL-2, with about 9.1 ug/ml peptide pools added. On days 3 and 7, half of the culture medium was replaced with fresh IL-2-containing medium. Once the cells had been in culture for roughly 10 days, the EasySep CD4+ T cell isolation kit was used to isolate CD4+ T cells by negative selection. PBMCs were separated from whole blood using Ficoll-Paque Plus gradient centrifugation and then either used fresh or cryopreserved at -140C. Each culture condition was generally run in triplicate wells.

This sample stems from a study of vaccination and CD4 T cells after COVID-19 (dated by TCRdb to the early 2020s). About the full investigation: Convalescent patients had a positive SARS-CoV-2 result on nasal swab PCR, and of these patients, several had mild disease and one had severe disease. Post-COVID blood samples from convalescent patients were collected a median of around 110 days after diagnosis, with a range of roughly 35 to 161 days. Post-vaccine blood samples were taken a median of 72 days after the second vaccine dose, with a range of about 13 to 250 days. In control cultures, a CEFX viral epitope pool was used as positive control, an HIV-1 Nef peptide pool was used as negative control, or no peptide was added. Participants received two doses of either the Pfizer-BioNTech BNT162b2 vaccine (n=8) or the Moderna mRNA-1273 vaccine (n=2). The spike-specific CD4+ TCR repertoire was compared before and after mRNA vaccination in nine to ten COVID-19 convalescent patients and a few infection-naive healthy vaccine recipients. Overlapping spike peptide pools from SARS-CoV-2 and from the common cold coronaviruses HCoV-NL63, HCoV-OC43 and HCoV-229E were used as culture stimuli. Six males and four females were included in the convalescent cohort, with two Hispanic individuals, seven Caucasians, two Asians and one multiracial person represented.

The paper as a whole reports these results and caveats: The study included relatively few convalescent patients and did not analyze early timepoints after natural infection. Nearly all vaccine-specific clones in convalescent patients (304 of 307) were mono-reactive for SARS-CoV-2 spike rather than cross-reactive with common cold coronaviruses. The median number of SARS-CoV-2-reactive clonotypes rose from 21 after infection to about 40 after vaccination, but the change was not significant. Among convalescent patients, a median approximately 88% of the SARS-CoV-2-reactive clones seen after vaccination appeared only after vaccination, which suggests priming specific to the vaccine.

Libraries came from PCR. DNA from cultured CD4+ T cells underwent TCR sequencing with the Oncomine TCR Beta short-read assay at the Johns Hopkins FTIC core. Genomic DNA was extracted from the cultured CD4+ T cells with the QIAamp micro DNA kit. The Oncomine TCR Beta libraries from cultured CD4+ T cells were pooled using unique dual indexes and then sequenced on an Illumina iSeq 100. From the authors' description of their analysis: Non-productive sequences were removed, and CDR3s that did not start with C, did not end with F or W, or were shorter than 7 amino acids were discarded. Antigen-specific clonotypes were identified using the MANAFEST web application through comparison of peptide-stimulated wells with reference and other culture wells. To be called positive, a clone needed an FDR below 0.05, an odds ratio above 5, and a productive frequency above 0.1% in at least two of three replicate wells. A clonotype counted as cross-reactive if it showed significant expansion both in the SARS-CoV-2 spike wells and in at least one common cold coronavirus spike condition. Levenshtein distances (stringdist) and unrooted phylogenetic trees (ape) in R version 3.6.1 were used to assess CDR3 homology. TCRdb redid the processing of the public reads, applying fastp at Q25 and MiXCR, and retained in-frame beta chains. A single entry per CDR3 protein holds the most common genes and DNA from its merged rows. In this record, the V and J calls reflect TCRdb's handling and not the investigators' own analysis. The sample data list 10,000 to 15,000 distinct CDR3 sequences, and around 47% of these were observed just once. The ten largest clonotypes hold approximately 25% of the sample.

The specimen was CD4+ T cells from blood, cultured in vitro. This clonotype was sampled from a human donor who had recovered from COVID-19. The chain links TRBV20-1 with TRBJ2-7, with no confident D gene call. The DNA reads as follows: TGCAGTGCTAGCTCGGCTCGTTACCCCGAGCAGTACTTC. Its protein product is CSASSARYPEQYF.